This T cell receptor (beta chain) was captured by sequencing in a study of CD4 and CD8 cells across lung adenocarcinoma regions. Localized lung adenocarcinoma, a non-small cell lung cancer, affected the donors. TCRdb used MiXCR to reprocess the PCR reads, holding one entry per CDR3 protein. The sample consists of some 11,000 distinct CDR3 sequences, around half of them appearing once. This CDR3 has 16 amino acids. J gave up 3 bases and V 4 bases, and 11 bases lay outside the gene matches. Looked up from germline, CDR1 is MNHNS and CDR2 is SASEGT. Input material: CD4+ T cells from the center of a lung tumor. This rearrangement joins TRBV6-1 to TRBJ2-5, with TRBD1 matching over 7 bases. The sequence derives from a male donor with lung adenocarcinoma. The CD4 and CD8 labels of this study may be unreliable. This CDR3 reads CASSGRQGGVKETQYF. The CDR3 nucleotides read TGTGCCAGCAGTGGGAGACAGGGTGGCGTAAAAGAGACCCAGTACTTC.